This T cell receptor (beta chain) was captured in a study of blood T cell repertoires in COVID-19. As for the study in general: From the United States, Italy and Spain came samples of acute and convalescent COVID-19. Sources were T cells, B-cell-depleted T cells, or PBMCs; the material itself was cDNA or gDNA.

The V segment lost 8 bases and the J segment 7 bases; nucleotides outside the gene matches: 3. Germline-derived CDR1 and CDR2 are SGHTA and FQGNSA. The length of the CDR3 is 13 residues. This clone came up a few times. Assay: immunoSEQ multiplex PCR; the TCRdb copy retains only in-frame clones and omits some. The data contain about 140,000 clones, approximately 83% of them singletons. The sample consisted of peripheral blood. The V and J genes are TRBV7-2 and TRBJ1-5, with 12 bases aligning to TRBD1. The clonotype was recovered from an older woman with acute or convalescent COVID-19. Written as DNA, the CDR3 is TGTGCCAGCGGGGACAGGGGGCAGCAGCCCCAGCATTTT. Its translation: CASGDRGQQPQHF.